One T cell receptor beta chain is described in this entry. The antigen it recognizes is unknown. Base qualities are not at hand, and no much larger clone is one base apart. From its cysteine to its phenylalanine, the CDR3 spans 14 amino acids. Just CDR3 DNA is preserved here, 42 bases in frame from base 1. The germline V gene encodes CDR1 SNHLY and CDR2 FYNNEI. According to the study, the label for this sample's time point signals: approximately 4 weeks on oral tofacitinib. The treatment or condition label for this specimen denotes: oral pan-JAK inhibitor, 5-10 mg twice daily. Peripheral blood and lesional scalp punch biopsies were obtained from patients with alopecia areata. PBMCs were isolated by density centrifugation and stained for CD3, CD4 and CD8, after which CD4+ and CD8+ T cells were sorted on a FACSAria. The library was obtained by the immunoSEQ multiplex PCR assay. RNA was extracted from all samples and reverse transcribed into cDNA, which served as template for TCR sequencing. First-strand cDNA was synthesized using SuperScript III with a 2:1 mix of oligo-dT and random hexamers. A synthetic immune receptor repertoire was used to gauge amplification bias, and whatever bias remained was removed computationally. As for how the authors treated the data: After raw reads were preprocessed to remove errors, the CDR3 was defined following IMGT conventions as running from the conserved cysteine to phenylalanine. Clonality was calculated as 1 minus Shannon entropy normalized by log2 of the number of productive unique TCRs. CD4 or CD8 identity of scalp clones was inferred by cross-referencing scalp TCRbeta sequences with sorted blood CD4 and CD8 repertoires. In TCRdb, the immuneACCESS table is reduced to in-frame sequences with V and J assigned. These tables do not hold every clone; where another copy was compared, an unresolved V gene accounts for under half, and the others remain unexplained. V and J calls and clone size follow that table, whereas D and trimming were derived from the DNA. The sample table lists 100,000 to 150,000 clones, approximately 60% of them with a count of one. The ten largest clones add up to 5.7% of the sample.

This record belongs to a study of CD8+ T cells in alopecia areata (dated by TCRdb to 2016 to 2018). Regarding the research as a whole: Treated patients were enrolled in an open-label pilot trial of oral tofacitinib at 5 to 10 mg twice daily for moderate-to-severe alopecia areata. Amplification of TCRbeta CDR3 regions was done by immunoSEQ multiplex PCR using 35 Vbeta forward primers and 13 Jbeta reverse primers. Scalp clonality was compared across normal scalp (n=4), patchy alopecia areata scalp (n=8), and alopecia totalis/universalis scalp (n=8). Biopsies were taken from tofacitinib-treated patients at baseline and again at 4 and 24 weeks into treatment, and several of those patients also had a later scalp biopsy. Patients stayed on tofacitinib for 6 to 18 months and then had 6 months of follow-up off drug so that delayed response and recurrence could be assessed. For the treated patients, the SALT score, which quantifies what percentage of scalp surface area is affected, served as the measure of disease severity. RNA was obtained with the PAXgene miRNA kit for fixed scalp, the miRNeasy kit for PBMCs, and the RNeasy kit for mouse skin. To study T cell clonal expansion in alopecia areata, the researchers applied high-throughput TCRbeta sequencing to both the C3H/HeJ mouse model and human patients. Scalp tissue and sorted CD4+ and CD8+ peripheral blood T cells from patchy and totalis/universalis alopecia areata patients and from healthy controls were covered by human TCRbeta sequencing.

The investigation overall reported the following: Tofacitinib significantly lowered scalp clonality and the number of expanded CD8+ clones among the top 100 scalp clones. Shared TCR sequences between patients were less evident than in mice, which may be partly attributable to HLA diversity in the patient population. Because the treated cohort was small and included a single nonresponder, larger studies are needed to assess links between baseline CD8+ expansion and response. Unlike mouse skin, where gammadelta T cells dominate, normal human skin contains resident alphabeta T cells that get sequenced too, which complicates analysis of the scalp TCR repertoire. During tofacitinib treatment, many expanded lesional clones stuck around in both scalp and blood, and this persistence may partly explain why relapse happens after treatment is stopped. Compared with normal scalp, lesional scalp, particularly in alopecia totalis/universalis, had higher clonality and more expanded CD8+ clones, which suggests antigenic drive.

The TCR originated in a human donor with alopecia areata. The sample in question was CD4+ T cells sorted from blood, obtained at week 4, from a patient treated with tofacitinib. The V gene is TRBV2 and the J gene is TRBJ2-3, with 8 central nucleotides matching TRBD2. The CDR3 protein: CAGGTRVSADTQYF. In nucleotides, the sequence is TGTGCTGGGGGGACTAGAGTATCGGCAGATACGCAGTATTTT.